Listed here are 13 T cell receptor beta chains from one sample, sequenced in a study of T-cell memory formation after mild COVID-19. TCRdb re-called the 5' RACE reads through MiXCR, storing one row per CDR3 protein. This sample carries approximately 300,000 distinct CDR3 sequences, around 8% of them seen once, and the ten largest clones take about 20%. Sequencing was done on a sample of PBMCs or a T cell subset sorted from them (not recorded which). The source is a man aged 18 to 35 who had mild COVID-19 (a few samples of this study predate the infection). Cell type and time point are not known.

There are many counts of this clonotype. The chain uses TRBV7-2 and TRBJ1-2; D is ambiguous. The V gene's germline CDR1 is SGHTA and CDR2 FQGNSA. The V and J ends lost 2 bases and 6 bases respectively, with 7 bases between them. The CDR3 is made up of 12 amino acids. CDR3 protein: CASSLLWDGYTF. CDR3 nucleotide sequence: TGTGCCAGCAGCTTACTTTGGGATGGCTACACCTTC. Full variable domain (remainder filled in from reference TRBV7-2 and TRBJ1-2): GAGVSQSPSNKVTEKGKDVELRCDPISGHTALYWYRQSLGQGLEFLIYFQGNSAPDKSGLPSDRFSAERTGGSVSTLTIQRTQQEDSAVYLCASSLLWDGYTFGSGTRLTVV.

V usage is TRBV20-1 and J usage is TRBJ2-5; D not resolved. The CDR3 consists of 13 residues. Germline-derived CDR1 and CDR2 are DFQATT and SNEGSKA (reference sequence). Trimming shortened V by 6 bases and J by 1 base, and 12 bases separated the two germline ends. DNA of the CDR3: TGCAGTGCCCATGGCACCGTCCAAGAGACCCAGTACTTC. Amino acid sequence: CSAHGTVQETQYF.

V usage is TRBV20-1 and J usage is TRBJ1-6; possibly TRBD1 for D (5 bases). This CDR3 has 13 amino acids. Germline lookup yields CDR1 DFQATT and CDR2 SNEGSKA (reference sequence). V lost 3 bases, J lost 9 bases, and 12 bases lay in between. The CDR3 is CSARIPGSSPLHF. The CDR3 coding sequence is TGCAGTGCTAGGATCCCAGGGAGTTCACCCCTCCACTTT.

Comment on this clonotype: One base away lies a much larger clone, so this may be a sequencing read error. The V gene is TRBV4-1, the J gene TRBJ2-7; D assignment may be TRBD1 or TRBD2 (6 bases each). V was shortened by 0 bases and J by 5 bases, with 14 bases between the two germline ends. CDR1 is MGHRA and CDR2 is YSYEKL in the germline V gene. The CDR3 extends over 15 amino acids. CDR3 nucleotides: TGCGCCAGCAGCCAAGAGGAGGGACACCCCGACGAGCAGTACTTC. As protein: CASSQEEGHPDEQYF.

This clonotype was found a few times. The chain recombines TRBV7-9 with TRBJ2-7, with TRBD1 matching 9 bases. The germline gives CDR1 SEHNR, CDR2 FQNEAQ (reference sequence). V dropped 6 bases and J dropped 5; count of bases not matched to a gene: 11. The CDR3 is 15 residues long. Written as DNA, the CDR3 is TGTGCCAGCAGAGCCCGGGACAGGGTGGACGACGAGCAGTACTTC. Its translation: CASRARDRVDDEQYF.

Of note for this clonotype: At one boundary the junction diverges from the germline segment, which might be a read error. The CDR3 DNA is TGCAGTGCCAGAGGGGGGGGGCTCGGCACAGATACGCAGTATTTT. Amino acids: CSARGGGLGTDTQYF. The rearrangement joins TRBV20-1 to TRBJ2-3; D is perhaps TRBD2 (7 bases). The CDR3 runs to 15 residues. The germline V gene encodes CDR1 DFQATT and CDR2 SNEGSKA (reference sequence).

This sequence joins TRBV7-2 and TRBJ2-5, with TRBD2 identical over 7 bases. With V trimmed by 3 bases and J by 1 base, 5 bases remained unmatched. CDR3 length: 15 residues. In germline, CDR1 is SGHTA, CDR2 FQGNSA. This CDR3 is CASSFGGTTQETQYF. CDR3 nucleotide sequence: TGTGCCAGCAGCTTTGGGGGGACTACCCAAGAGACCCAGTACTTC.

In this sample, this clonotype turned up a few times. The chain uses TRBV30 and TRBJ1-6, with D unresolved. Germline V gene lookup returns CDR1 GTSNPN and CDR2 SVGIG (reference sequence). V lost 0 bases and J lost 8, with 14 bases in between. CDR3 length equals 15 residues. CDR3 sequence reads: CAWSVLYGRDSPLHF. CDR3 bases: TGTGCCTGGAGTGTACTCTATGGGAGGGATTCACCCCTCCACTTT.

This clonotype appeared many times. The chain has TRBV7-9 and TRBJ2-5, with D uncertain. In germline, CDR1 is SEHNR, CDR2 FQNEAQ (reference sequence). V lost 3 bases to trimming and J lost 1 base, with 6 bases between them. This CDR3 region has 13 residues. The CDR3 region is CASSFNPQETQYF. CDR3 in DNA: TGTGCCAGCAGCTTTAATCCCCAAGAGACCCAGTACTTC.

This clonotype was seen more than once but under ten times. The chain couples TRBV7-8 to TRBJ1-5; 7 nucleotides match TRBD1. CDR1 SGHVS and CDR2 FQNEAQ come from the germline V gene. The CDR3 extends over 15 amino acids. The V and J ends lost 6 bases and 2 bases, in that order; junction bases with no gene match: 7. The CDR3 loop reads CASRPDRVGNQPQHF. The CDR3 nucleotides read TGTGCCAGCAGGCCTGACAGGGTCGGCAATCAGCCCCAGCATTTT. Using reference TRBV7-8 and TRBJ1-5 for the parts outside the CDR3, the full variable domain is GAGVSQSPRYKVAKRGQDVALRCDPISGHVSLFWYQQALGQGPEFLTYFQNEAQLDKSGLPSDRFFAERPEGSVSTLKIQRTQQEDSAVYLCASRPDRVGNQPQHFGDGTRLSIL.

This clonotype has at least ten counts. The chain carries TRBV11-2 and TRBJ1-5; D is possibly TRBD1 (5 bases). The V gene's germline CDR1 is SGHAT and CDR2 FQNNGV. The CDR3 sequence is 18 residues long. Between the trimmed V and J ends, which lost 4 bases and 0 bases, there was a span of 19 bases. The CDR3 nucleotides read TGTGCCAGCAGCTCAGGGCGTCAGGGAAATTTTAGCAATCAGCCCCAGCATTTT. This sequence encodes CASSSGRQGNFSNQPQHF. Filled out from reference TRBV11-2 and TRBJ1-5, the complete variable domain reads EAGVAQSPRYKIIEKRQSVAFWCNPISGHATLYWYQQILGQGPKLLIQFQNNGVVDDSQLPKDRFSAERLKGVDSTLKIQPAKLEDSAVYLCASSSGRQGNFSNQPQHFGDGTRLSIL.

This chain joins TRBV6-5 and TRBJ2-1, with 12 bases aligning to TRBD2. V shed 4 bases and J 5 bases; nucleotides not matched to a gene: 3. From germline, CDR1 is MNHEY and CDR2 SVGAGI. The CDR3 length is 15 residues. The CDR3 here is CASSSLAGGHNEQFF. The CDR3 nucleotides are TGTGCCAGCAGTTCCCTAGCGGGGGGGCACAATGAGCAGTTCTTC.

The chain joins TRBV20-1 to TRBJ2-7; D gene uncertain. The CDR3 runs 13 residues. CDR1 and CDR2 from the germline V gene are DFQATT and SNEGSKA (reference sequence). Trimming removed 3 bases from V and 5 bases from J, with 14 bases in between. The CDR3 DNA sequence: TGCAGTGCTAGTCACGGCTGGTTGGACGAGCAGTACGTC. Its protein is CSASHGWLDEQYV.